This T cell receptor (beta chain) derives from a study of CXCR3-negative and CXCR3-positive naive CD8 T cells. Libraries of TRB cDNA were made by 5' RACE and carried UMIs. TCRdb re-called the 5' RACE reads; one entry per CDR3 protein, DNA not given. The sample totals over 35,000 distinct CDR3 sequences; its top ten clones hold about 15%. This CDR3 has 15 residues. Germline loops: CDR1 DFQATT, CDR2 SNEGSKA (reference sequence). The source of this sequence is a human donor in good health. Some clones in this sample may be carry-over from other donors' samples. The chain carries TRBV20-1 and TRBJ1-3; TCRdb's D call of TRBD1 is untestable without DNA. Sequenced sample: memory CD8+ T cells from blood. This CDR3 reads CSAMKPTVRENTIYF.